This T cell receptor (beta chain) was observed in a study of glioma-infiltrating T cells. Findings and caveats of the study: Only very few CDR3 sequences appeared in both tissue and blood. Tissue-blood divergence was below expectation in non-neoplastic patients, above in gliomas.

In this sample, this clonotype turned up many times. Antigen: not known. Germline V gene lookup returns CDR1 MNHNS and CDR2 SASEGT. Trimming cost V 5 bases and J 3 bases, with 5 bases left between them. This CDR3 has 12 residues. The iRepertoire nested amplicon-rescue multiplex PCR amplified TCR alpha and beta CDR3s from RNA. For one-step reverse transcription and amplification, roughly 100-400 ng of tissue mRNA or PBMC total RNA was used. TCRdb re-derived calls from the multiplex PCR reads in MiXCR, one entry per CDR3 protein. In the table there are about 140,000 distinct CDR3 sequences, roughly 43% of which are singletons.

Sample: glioma tissue, nonneoplastic brain tissue, or PBMCs (not recorded which). The chain combines TRBV6-1 with TRBJ1-5; no clear D gene. This receptor was identified in a human donor with low-grade glioma or glioblastoma, undergoing nonglioma brain surgery, or in good health (not recorded which). CDR3 protein: CASSQLNQPQHF. The DNA of the CDR3 is TGTGCCAGCAGTCAACTCAATCAGCCCCAGCATTTT.